The present TCR beta chain was sequenced within a study of radiotherapy plus CTLA-4 blockade in lung cancer (dated by TCRdb to 2017 to 2018). As for the study more broadly: Objective responses were observed in approximately 17% of enrolled patients, and disease control was achieved in less than 35%.

Note on this clone: Its antigen is still unknown. No base-level quality is on record; no much larger clone is a single base apart.

General conclusions and limits of the study: Early dynamic changes in blood T cell clones, together with increased serum interferon-beta after radiation, were reported as the strongest predictors of response. After treatment with radiotherapy and ipilimumab, TCR clones that came from tumors expanded in the peripheral blood.

The germline V and J ends show losses of 4 bases and 2 bases respectively, and no gene match explains 4 bases of the junction. The CDR3, from cysteine to phenylalanine, totals 15 residues. The retained sequence is limited to the CDR3, 45 bases, with the frame set at the first base. For CDR1 and CDR2, the germline V gene lists SGHRS and YFSETQ. Focal radiation therapy combined with CTLA-4 blockade (ipilimumab) was tested in patients with chemo-refractory metastatic non-small-cell lung cancer. Library generation was performed with the immunoSEQ multiplex PCR assay. TCRdb's version of the immuneACCESS table is confined to in-frame rearrangements and falls short of the full clone set. An unresolved V gene accounts for under half of the shortfall where checked; the remainder is of unknown origin. A total of tens of thousands of clones appear in this sample, approximately 83% of them only once. Roughly 15% of the sample lies in the top ten.

This TCR was recovered from a human donor with non-small cell lung cancer that progressed on radiotherapy plus ipilimumab. Sequencing used peripheral blood, obtained from a patient treated with radiotherapy plus ipilimumab. In this chain, TRBV5-1 is recombined with TRBJ2-5; 11 bases in the junction line up with TRBD2. The DNA sequence is TGCGCCAGCAGCCAAACTAGCGGGGGTCAAGAGACCCAGTACTTC. It codes for CASSQTSGGQETQYF.